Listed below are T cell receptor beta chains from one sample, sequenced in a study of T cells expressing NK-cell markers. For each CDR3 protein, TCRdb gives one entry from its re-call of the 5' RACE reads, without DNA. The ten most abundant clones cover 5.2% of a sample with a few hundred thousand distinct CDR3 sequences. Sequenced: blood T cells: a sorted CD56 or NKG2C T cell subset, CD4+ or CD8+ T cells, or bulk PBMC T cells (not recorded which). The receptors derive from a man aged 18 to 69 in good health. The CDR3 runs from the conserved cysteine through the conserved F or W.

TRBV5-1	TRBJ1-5	CASSLGVGWPQHF
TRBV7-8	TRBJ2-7	CASSSWTGGVDEQYF
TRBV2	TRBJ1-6	CASSDVGQGRTYNSPLHF
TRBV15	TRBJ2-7	CATSRGTSTSYEQYF
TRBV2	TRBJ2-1	CASQTPRGGYNEQFF
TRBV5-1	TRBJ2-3	CASSSGTGLSTDTQYF
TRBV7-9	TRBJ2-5	CASSRGLAGNPQETQYF
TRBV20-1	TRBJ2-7	CSARDFFGTQAYEQYF
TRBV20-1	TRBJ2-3	CRLTSGDSDTQYF
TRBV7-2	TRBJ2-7	CASSVNPGHLTEQYF
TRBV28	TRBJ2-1	CASSLGAGYNEQFF
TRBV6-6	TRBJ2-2	CASRDTFYGELFF
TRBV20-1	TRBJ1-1	CSASHTGRAEAFF
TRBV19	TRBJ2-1	CASSITSGSSYNEQFF
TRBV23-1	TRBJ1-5	CASDKHIGNQPQHF
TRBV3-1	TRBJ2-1	CASRRGGTNEQFF
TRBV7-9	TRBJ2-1	CASARGVNNEQFF
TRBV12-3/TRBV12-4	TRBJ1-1	CASSIRGGTEAFF
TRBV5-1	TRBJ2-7	CATAEGIGGIGEQYF
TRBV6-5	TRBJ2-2	CASSSGGAPGELFF
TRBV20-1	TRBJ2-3	CSAGTSGGAHTQYF
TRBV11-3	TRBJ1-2	CASSLGVGYTF
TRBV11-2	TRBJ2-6	CASSFWTGTLSGANVLTF
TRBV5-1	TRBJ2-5	CASSFHRGHETQYF
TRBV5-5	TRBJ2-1	CASSIGQSYSYNEQFF
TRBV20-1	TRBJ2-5	CSARQGPQETQYF
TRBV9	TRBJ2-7	CASSVAPGHHYEQYF
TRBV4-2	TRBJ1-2	CASSHVSGVNYGYTF
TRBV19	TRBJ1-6	CASNTPGTGGRSPLHF
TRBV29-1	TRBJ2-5	CSVTKMHRGIETQYF
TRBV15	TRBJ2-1	CATGGSSYNEQFF
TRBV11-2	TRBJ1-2	CASSPQGGPGLYGYTF
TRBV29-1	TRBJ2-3	CSTRVDSTDTQYF
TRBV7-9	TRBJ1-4	CASSSTGNPNEKLFF
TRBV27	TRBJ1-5	CASQGQGAGNQPQHF
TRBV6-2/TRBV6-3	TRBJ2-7	CASSPSWDFSSYEQYF
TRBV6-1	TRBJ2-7	CASRLQGENSYEQYF
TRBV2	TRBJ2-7	CASQRMGGGPPQQYF
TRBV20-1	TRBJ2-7	CSASPMGGAPYEQYF
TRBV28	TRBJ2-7	CASTRGDSYEQYF
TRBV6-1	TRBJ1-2	CASSGTGFTPRYGYTF